One sample yielded the 4 T cell receptor beta chains listed below, sequenced in a study of cytomegalovirus exposure and HLA in healthy donors. Primers included in the PCR were 60 Vbeta and 13 Jbeta primers. Some clones are missing from TCRdb's copy, which holds only in-frame ones; the method was immunoSEQ multiplex PCR. This sample has fewer than 50,000 clones, with roughly 63% found just once. Sequenced material: PBMCs. Receptor source: a man in his sixties in good health and CMV-seropositive.

The chain couples TRBV29-1 to TRBJ2-5; TRBD2 is a possible D gene (6 bases). This CDR3 spans 13 amino acids. V was trimmed by 6 bases and J by 2 bases, leaving 13 bases between them. Looked up from germline, CDR1 is SQVTM and CDR2 is ANQGSEA. The CDR3 DNA reads TGCAGCGTCGCCGGGACTTTTCAAGAGACCCAGTACTTC. Translated, it gives CSVAGTFQETQYF.

This clone was seen once. The rearrangement joins TRBV10-3 to TRBJ1-4; 8 bases match TRBD1. After removal of 6 bases from V and 6 bases from J, the junction contained 6 bases not matched to a gene. The germline CDR1 and CDR2 sequences are ENHRY and SYGVKD. The CDR3 is made up of 14 amino acids. The chain's CDR3 is CAISPEQGDEKLFF. For the CDR3, the DNA is TGTGCCATCAGCCCGGAACAGGGGGATGAAAAACTGTTTTTT.

The chain recombines TRBV5-4 with TRBJ2-7; 7 nucleotides align to TRBD1. This CDR3 is 15 amino acids long. The germline gives CDR1 SGHNT, CDR2 YYREEE (reference sequence). V was clipped by 4 bases and J by 7 bases; unmatched bases: 14. The CDR3 loop is CASSTRDRGLGEQYF. The CDR3 nucleotides read TGTGCCAGCAGCACCCGGGACAGAGGGCTTGGGGAGCAGTACTTC.

A single count supports this clone. This rearrangement joins TRBV10-2 to TRBJ1-3, with a possible D match to TRBD1 (6 bases). Germline CDR1 reads WSHSY; CDR2 reads SAAADI. V gave up 3 bases and J gave up 8 bases, with 17 bases separating them. This CDR3 is 15 amino acids long. The CDR3 DNA is TGCGCCAGCAGTGATGTCGGTCAGGGGATACACACCATATATTTT. The encoded protein is CASSDVGQGIHTIYF.